A selection of T cell receptor beta chains follows, all from one sample in a study of technical replicates of blood from several donors. Profiled with immunoSEQ multiplex PCR; TCRdb holds only in-frame clones, not every one. The sample comprises about 90,000 clones, 94% of which are singletons, and more than 0.2% rests with the top ten. The sample comprised T cells isolated from PBMCs. The origin of the receptors is a human donor in good health. CDR3s include the opening cysteine and the closing phenylalanine or tryptophan. D genes are given only for firm matches. Clone size is stated in some rows and not others, as once, few, many or a class when expanded.

d_gene,v_gene,j_gene,abundance,CDR3aa,CDR3nt
TRBD2,TRBV11-2,TRBJ2-7,.,CASSLLAGALYPYEQYF,TGTGCCAGCAGCTTACTAGCGGGAGCCCTGTACCCCTACGAGCAGTACTTC
.,TRBV10-1,TRBJ2-7,.,CASSESGYEDYEQYF,TGCGCCAGCAGTGAATCCGGGTATGAGGACTACGAGCAGTACTTC
.,TRBV29-1,TRBJ2-1,once,CSVVGAPTYNEQFF,TGCAGCGTGGTGGGGGCACCTACCTACAATGAGCAGTTCTTC
TRBD1,TRBV6-5,TRBJ2-3,.,CASSLGQGGGTQYF,TGTGCCAGCAGTTTGGGACAGGGGGGCGGTACGCAGTATTTT
.,TRBV9,TRBJ2-5,.,CASTLGVKRFGETQYF,TGTGCCAGCACCCTAGGTGTGAAAAGGTTTGGAGAGACCCAGTACTTC
TRBD1,TRBV6-5,TRBJ1-1,.,CASSPRGPEAFF,TGTGCCAGCAGTCCCAGGGGGCCTGAAGCTTTCTTT
.,TRBV5-8,TRBJ2-5,.,CASSLAYTERYQETQYF,TGTGCCAGCAGCTTGGCCTATACAGAGAGATACCAAGAGACCCAGTACTTC
TRBD2,TRBV5-4,TRBJ2-5,once,CASSSEKERGGAQETQYF,TGTGCCAGCAGCTCCGAGAAGGAGCGGGGGGGGGCCCAAGAGACCCAGTACTTC
TRBD1,TRBV28,TRBJ1-5,.,CASGTGQLNSNQPQHF,TGTGCCTCCGGCACGGGACAGTTAAATAGCAATCAGCCCCAGCATTTT
.,TRBV2,TRBJ2-4,.,CASRLSYADIQYF,TGTGCCAGCAGGTTAAGCTACGCGGACATTCAGTACTTC
.,TRBV7-9,TRBJ1-1,few,CASSSNRAEAFF,TGTGCCAGCAGCAGTAACAGGGCTGAAGCTTTCTTT
.,TRBV7-9,TRBJ1-1,once,CASRVLSGMNTEAFF,TGTGCCAGCAGAGTTTTATCGGGGATGAACACTGAAGCTTTCTTT
TRBD1,TRBV18,TRBJ2-7,once,CASSPFDRVGLYEQYF,TGTGCCAGCTCACCGTTTGACAGGGTGGGCCTCTACGAGCAGTACTTC
TRBD2,TRBV9,TRBJ2-7,.,CASSYGGGQSYEQYF,TGTGCCAGCAGCTACGGGGGGGGGCAGTCCTACGAGCAGTACTTC
.,TRBV6-1,TRBJ2-1,.,CASSVRDITSISYNEQFF,TGTGCCAGCAGTGTTAGGGACATAACCTCTATCTCCTACAATGAGCAGTTCTTC
.,TRBV30,TRBJ2-2,.,CAWTELNTGELFF,TGTGCCTGGACCGAACTGAACACCGGGGAGCTGTTTTTT
.,TRBV5-1,TRBJ1-1,.,CASSSAARITEAFF,TGCGCCAGCAGCAGTGCGGCGCGGATCACTGAAGCTTTCTTT
.,TRBV5-8,TRBJ2-7,.,CASSPRSEQYF,TGTGCCAGCAGCCCCCGGAGCGAGCAGTACTTC
.,TRBV5-1,TRBJ1-2,.,CASSLGTVTNYGYTF,TGCGCCAGCAGCTTGGGCACAGTCACTAACTATGGCTACACCTTC
TRBD2,TRBV7-6,TRBJ2-7,.,CASSGQRGGPGEQYF,TGTGCCAGCAGCGGTCAGCGGGGGGGCCCGGGGGAGCAGTACTTC
.,TRBV11-2,TRBJ2-2,.,CASLWRSGNTGELFF,TGTGCCAGCCTGTGGCGGTCGGGGAACACCGGGGAGCTGTTTTTT
.,TRBV2,TRBJ1-5,.,CASSDRPYSNQPQHF,TGTGCCAGCAGCGACAGGCCTTACAGCAATCAGCCCCAGCATTTT
TRBD1,TRBV6-5,TRBJ1-2,.,CASSYSRDRVKYGYTF,TGTGCCAGCAGTTACTCGAGGGACAGGGTTAAATATGGCTACACCTTC
.,TRBV10-1,TRBJ2-5,.,CASSDGGEETQYF,TGCGCCAGCAGTGATGGAGGGGAAGAGACCCAGTACTTC
.,TRBV6-5,TRBJ1-1,.,CASSYGINGNTEAFF,TGTGCCAGCAGTTACGGCATCAATGGGAACACTGAAGCTTTCTTT
.,TRBV7-2,TRBJ2-5,.,CASSLFRGETQYF,TGTGCCAGCAGCTTATTCCGGGGAGAGACCCAGTACTTC
.,TRBV5-6,TRBJ2-1,.,CASSLGLEQFF,TGTGCCAGCAGCTTGGGACTTGAGCAGTTCTTC
TRBD2,TRBV11-2,TRBJ2-3,once,CASSLDLGGAGDTQYF,TGTGCCAGCAGCTTAGACCTCGGGGGGGCCGGAGATACGCAGTATTTT